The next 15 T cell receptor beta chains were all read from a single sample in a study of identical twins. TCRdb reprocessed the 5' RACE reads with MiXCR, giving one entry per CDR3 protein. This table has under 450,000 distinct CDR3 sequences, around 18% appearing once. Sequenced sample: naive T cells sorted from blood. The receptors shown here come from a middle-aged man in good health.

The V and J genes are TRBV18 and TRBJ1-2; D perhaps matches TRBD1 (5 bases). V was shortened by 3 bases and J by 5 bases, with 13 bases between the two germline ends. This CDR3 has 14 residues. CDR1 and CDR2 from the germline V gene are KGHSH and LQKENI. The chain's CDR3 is CASSPLTGVYGYTF. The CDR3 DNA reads TGTGCCAGCTCACCTCTCACAGGTGTATATGGCTACACCTTC.

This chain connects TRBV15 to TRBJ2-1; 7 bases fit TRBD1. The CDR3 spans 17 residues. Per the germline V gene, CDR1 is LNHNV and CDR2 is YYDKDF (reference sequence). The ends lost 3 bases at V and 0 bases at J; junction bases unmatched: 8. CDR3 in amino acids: CATSRIQTGSSYNEQFF. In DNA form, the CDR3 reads TGTGCCACCAGCAGGATACAGACAGGGAGCTCCTACAATGAGCAGTTCTTC.

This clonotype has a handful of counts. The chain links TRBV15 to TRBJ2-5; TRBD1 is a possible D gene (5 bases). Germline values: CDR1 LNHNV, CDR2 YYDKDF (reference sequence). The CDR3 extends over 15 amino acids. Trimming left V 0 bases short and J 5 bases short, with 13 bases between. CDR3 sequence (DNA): TGTGCCACCAGCAGAGATGGAGCTCAGGGCGAGACCCAGTACTTC. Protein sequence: CATSRDGAQGETQYF.

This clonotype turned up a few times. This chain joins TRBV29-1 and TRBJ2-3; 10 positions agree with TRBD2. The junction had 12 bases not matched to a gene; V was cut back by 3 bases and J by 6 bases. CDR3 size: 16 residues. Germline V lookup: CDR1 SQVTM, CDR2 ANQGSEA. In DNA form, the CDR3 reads TGCAGCGTTGATAGGACTAGCGGATATAGTCCCGATACGCAGTATTTT. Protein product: CSVDRTSGYSPDTQYF.

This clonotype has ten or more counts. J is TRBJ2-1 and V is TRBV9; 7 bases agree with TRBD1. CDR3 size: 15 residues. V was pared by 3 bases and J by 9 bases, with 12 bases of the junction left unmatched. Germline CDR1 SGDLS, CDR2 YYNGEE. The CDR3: CASSARQGGFREQFF. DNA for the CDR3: TGTGCCAGCAGCGCCCGACAGGGCGGCTTCCGTGAGCAGTTCTTC.

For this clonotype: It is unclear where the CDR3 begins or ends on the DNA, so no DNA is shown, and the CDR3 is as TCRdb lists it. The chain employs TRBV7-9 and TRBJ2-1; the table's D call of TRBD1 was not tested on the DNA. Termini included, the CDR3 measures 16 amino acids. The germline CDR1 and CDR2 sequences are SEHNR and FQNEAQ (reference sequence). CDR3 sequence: CASSFGPGGVDNEQFF.

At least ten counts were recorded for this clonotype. CDR3 loop: CSAAYWGVSTDTQYF. The CDR3 bases are TGCAGTGCTGCCTACTGGGGGGTTAGCACAGATACGCAGTATTTT. The chain joins TRBV20-1 to TRBJ2-3; D might be TRBD2 (6 bases). Trimming left V 5 bases short and J 0 bases short, with 15 bases between. The CDR3 contains 15 residues. Germline-derived CDR1 and CDR2 are DFQATT and SNEGSKA (reference sequence).

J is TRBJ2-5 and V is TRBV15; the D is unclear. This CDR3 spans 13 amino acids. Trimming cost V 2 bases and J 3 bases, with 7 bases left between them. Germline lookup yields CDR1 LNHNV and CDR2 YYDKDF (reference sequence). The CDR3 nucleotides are TGTGCCACCAGCAGACCGACCAAAGAGACCCAGTACTTC. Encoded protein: CATSRPTKETQYF.

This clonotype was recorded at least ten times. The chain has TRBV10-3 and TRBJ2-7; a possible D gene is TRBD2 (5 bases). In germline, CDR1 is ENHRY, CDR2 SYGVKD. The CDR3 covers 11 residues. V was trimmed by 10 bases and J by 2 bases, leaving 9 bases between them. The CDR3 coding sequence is TGTGCCACTAGCAGTGCCTACGAGCAGTACTTC. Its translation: CATSSAYEQYF.

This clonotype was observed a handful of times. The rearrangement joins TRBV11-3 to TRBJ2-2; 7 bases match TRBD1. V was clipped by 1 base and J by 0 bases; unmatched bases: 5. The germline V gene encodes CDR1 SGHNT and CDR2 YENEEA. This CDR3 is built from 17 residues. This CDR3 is CASSLGPGGTNTGELFF. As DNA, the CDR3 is TGTGCCAGCAGCTTAGGGCCAGGGGGTACGAACACCGGGGAGCTGTTTTTT.

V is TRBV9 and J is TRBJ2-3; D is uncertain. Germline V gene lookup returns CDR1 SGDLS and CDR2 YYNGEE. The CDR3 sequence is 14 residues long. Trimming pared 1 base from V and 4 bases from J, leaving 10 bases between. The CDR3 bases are TGTGCCAGCAGCGTAATGGAAAGCGCAGATACGCAGTATTTT. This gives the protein CASSVMESADTQYF. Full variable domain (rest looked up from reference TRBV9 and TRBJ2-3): DSGVTQTPKHLITATGQRVTLRCSPRSGDLSVYWYQQSLDQGLQFLIQYYNGEERAKGNILERFSAQQFPDLHSELNLSSLELGDSALYFCASSVMESADTQYFGPGTRLTVL.

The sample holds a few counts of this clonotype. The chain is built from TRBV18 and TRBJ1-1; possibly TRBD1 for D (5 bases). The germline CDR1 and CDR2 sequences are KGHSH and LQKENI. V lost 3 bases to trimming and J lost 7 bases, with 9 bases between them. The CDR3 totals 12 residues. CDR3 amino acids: CASSPGTFEAFF. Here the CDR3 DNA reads TGTGCCAGCTCACCGGGGACTTTTGAAGCTTTCTTT.

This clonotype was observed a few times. The CDR3 spells CASSYSTGSRGEKLFF. The CDR3 DNA reads as TGTGCCAGCAGTTACTCAACCGGGTCCCGAGGCGAAAAACTGTTTTTT. The chain recombines TRBV6-2 or TRBV6-3 with TRBJ1-4, with D uncertain. CDR3 length: 16 residues. Trimming cost V 0 bases and J 8 bases, with 16 bases left between them. The germline V gene has CDR1 MNHEY and CDR2 SVGEGT.

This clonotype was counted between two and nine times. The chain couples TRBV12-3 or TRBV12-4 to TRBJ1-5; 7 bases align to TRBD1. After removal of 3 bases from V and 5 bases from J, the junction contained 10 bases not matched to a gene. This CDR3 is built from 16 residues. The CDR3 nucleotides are TGTGCCAGCAGTTTCACACAGGGGTCGGGGGATCAGCCCCAGCATTTT. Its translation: CASSFTQGSGDQPQHF.

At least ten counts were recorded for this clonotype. The CDR3 bases are TGCAGTGCTAGACTTAGCGGGGCCAGCACAGATACGCAGTATTTT. It specifies CSARLSGASTDTQYF. The rearrangement uses TRBV20-1 and TRBJ2-3; 8 nucleotides align to TRBD2. Germline CDR1 and CDR2: DFQATT and SNEGSKA (reference sequence). This CDR3 region has 15 residues. V lost 2 bases and J lost 0; bases outside the gene matches: 4.